This T cell receptor beta chain was obtained from a study of blood T cell repertoires in COVID-19. At the level of the study: T cells, B-cell-depleted T cells, or PBMCs provided the cDNA or gDNA that served as material.

The data were produced by immunoSEQ multiplex PCR, yet TCRdb's version contains in-frame clones alone and is incomplete. The sample lists around 200,000 clones, about 85% seen once, with about 6.5% in the top ten. The CDR3 sequence is 13 residues long. Germline V CDR1 and CDR2: GTSNPN, SVGIG (reference sequence). V dropped 5 bases and J dropped 8 bases, with 18 bases sitting between them. This TCR was recovered from a middle-aged woman with COVID-19, enrolled during active disease. The chain employs TRBV30 and TRBJ1-2; D might be TRBD1 (6 bases). Material: peripheral blood. CDR3 in amino acids: CAWRFLSGEGYTF. Here the CDR3 DNA reads TGTGCCTGGCGATTTTTGTCAGGGGAGGGCTACACCTTC.